The entry below gives a single T cell receptor (beta chain) sequence along with its context. Its antigen is currently unknown. Amplification of TCR beta CDR3 regions was performed using RNA transcripts as template. HTBI primers were employed in a first-round RT-PCR of the TCR CDR3. A single record per CDR3 protein comes from TCRdb applying MiXCR to the multiplex PCR reads. Seen here are hundreds of thousands of distinct CDR3 sequences, around 13% observed once, and the top ten hold roughly a tenth. This sample stems from a study of T cells in Graves' hyperthyroidism and ophthalmopathy. Study-level results: Ophthalmopathy stood apart from stable hyperthyroidism in a 13 V-J model.

Germline V gives CDR1 MGHRA, CDR2 YSYEKL. Trimming at V came to 0 bases and at J to 3 bases, leaving 8 bases not matched to a gene. This CDR3 has 17 amino acids. The source is a woman under 30 with Graves' hyperthyroidism. Material for sequencing was blood. The rearrangement uses TRBV4-1 and TRBJ1-2; 9 bases agree with TRBD1. CDR3 nucleotide sequence: TGCGCCAGCAGCCAAGAAAAAATGGGGACAGGGTACTATGGCTACACCTTC. Protein product: CASSQEKMGTGYYGYTF.